This T cell receptor (beta chain) was captured by sequencing in a study of blood T cell repertoires in COVID-19 (dated by TCRdb to 2019 to 2021). Regarding the research as a whole: Collaborator samples came from the United States, Italy and Spain and covered acute and convalescent phases of COVID-19. Samples were obtained from the ongoing ImmuneRACE study (first 160 participants) and from over 1,000 subjects provided by 6 global collaborators. The prospective study material was composed of cDNA or gDNA derived from T cells, B-cell-depleted T cells, or PBMCs. A de-identified subject ID, COVID-19 status, age in years and sex were almost always included in the sample metadata. Subjects who had been exposed to COVID-19, were actively infected with it, or had recovered from it provided the deeply sampled blood TCRbeta repertoires that made up the dataset. Where available, HLA class I and class II types were taken from metadata supplied by the sample provider and were not determined by assay-based typing. The repertoires were released in a freely available public database intended as a resource for research on the immune response to SARS-CoV-2.

The immunoSEQ Assay, a bias-controlled multiplex PCR, was used to amplify TCRbeta CDR3 regions from genomic DNA. On the authors' methods: Within the assay, amplification of reference gene primers was used to estimate how many nucleated cells each sample contained. To quantify the absolute abundance of each unique TCRbeta CDR3 rearrangement, sequence reads were collapsed and filtered. Productive Simpson clonality was computed per sample as the square root of Simpson's diversity index over productive rearrangements. The clones in this table, taken by TCRdb from immuneACCESS, are in-frame only. Not every clone is retained; where verified, under half of the shortfall comes from an unresolved V gene, and the cause of the rest is unknown. The DNA was the basis for D and trimming; V, J and clone size are from that table. The sample table contains around 130,000 clones; only one count was recorded for about 80% of them. The leading ten clones occupy around 2.4% of the sample.

General study outcomes and caveats: Clinical and demographic metadata were provided uncurated, with the amount varying by source and participant.

Participants in the prospective study were enrolled through a virtual design, were aged about 18 to 90 years, and lived in about two dozen United States geographic areas. To assign participants to cohorts, the prospective study relied on clinical history that participants themselves reported in a screening survey and a study questionnaire. In the prospective study, whole blood, serum and a nasopharyngeal or oropharyngeal swab were collected from each participant by mobile phlebotomists. Additional blood draws and questionnaires over an approximately two-month period could optionally be provided by prospective study participants. Prospective study blood samples were shipped either frozen or at room temperature before DNA extraction. A single count supports this clone. Which antigen it targets is not known. No base-level quality is on record; no much larger clone is a single base apart. As encoded in the germline V gene, CDR1 is MDHEN while CDR2 is SYDVKM. Inclusive of the bounding cysteine and phenylalanine, the CDR3 is 12 residues long. Only the CDR3 DNA is retained, 36 bases long and in frame from the first base.

This TCR was sampled from a man aged 35-49 years with acute COVID-19. The sample taken for sequencing was PBMCs or T cells enriched from blood (not recorded which). The sequence is built from TRBV28 and TRBJ1-5; 7 nucleotides in the junction match TRBD2. The J call may be mistaken, given a closer DNA end match to TRBJ2-3. CDR3 sequence: CAISEGGQPQYF. The nucleotide sequence reads as follows: TGTGCCATCTCCGAGGGAGGGCAGCCCCAGTATTTT.